One sample yielded the 18 T cell receptor beta chains listed below, sequenced in a study of immune characterization of retroperitoneal liposarcoma. A single record per CDR3 protein comes from TCRdb applying MiXCR to the PCR reads. The repertoire includes 2,000 to 3,000 distinct CDR3 sequences, roughly 42% of them detected once, and about two fifths sits in the top ten. Sample: tumor tissue. The receptors here all came from a male donor with retroperitoneal liposarcoma.

This clonotype is large within its sample. The V and J genes are TRBV12-3 or TRBV12-4 and TRBJ2-1; D is unclear. This CDR3 region has 16 residues. Between the trimmed V and J ends, which lost 1 base and 0 bases, there was a span of 10 bases. In DNA form, the CDR3 reads TGTGCCAGCAGTTTAGGCCCGAGTAGCTCCTACAATGAGCAGTTCTTC. Translating gives CASSLGPSSSYNEQFF.

The rearrangement links TRBV6-1 to TRBJ2-3; D might be TRBD2 (5 bases). The CDR3 covers 12 residues. CDR1 and CDR2 from the germline V gene are MNHNS and SASEGT. V gave up 8 bases and J gave up 4 bases, with 10 bases separating them. The CDR3 sequence is CASRLAPDTQYF. The CDR3 DNA reads TGTGCCAGCCGGCTAGCCCCAGATACGCAGTATTTT.

This clonotype has a handful of counts. The genes are TRBV23-1 and TRBJ2-3; 12 bases fit TRBD2. TRBV23-1 is recorded as an ORF, its role being uncertain. The CDR3 consists of 14 residues. Trimming took 6 bases from V and 6 from J; bases not matched to a gene: 4. The CDR3 coding sequence is TGCGCCAGCAGGACTAGCGGGAGAAGGGATACGCAGTATTTT. Protein sequence: CASRTSGRRDTQYF.

The V gene is TRBV7-2, the J gene TRBJ2-1; 8 positions match TRBD2. The DNA end is a closer match to TRBJ2-7, so the J assignment may be wrong. CDR3 size: 15 residues. Germline V gene lookup returns CDR1 SGHTA and CDR2 FQGNSA. The CDR3 DNA reads TGTGCCAGCAGCCCAGCGGGAGTGGGGGTCTACGAGCAGTACTTC. This encodes CASSPAGVGVYEQYF.

The chain is built from TRBV6-8 and TRBJ2-2, with 13 bases fitting TRBD2. CDR1 is MNHGY, CDR2 SAAAGT, per germline. The CDR3 totals 15 residues. Trimming at V came to 2 bases and at J to 10 bases, leaving 4 bases not matched to a gene. This chain's CDR3 is CASSYTSGGAEELFF. In nucleotides, the CDR3 is TGTGCCAGCAGTTACACTAGCGGGGGGGCCGAGGAGCTGTTTTTT.

The rearrangement links TRBV7-3 to TRBJ2-4; D is ambiguous. Germline values: CDR1 SGHTA, CDR2 FQGTGA. The CDR3 is 11 amino acids. V lost 6 bases, J lost 13 bases, and 13 bases lay in between. The CDR3 spells CASRRVPEQYF. The DNA for the CDR3 is TGTGCCAGCAGACGAGTACCTGAGCAGTACTTC.

The J gene is TRBJ2-1, the V gene TRBV6-8; D is undetermined. The J call is in doubt because the DNA end fits TRBJ2-5 better. Per germline, CDR1 MNHGY and CDR2 SAAAGT. This CDR3 has 14 amino acids. As DNA, the CDR3 is TGTGCCAGCACCGCCACCCGGGCCACCAAGACCCAGTACTTC. It is translated as CASTATRATKTQYF.

By share, this clonotype ranks as large. The V and J genes are TRBV27 and TRBJ2-2; weak D call: TRBD2 (6 bases). The V gene's germline CDR1 is MNHEY and CDR2 SMNVEV (reference sequence). V gave up 6 bases and J gave up 6 bases, with 14 bases separating them. This CDR3 contains 14 residues. This CDR3 is CASSSGLGAGELFF. The CDR3, as DNA: TGTGCCAGCAGCAGCGGGTTGGGGGCCGGGGAGCTGTTTTTT.

In its sample, this clonotype is hyperexpanded. The chain recombines TRBV6-1 with TRBJ2-1; D ambiguous. The CDR3 runs 13 residues. The germline V gene encodes CDR1 MNHNS and CDR2 SASEGT. V lost 8 bases to trimming and J lost 0 bases, with 8 bases between them. The CDR3 sequence: CASAIGSYNEQFF. The DNA of the CDR3 is TGTGCCAGCGCGATCGGCTCCTACAATGAGCAGTTCTTC.

This clonotype is classed as medium-sized. CDR3 amino acids: CASKIFGASSYNEQFF. The CDR3 DNA is TGTGCCAGCAAAATTTTCGGTGCTAGCTCCTACAATGAGCAGTTCTTC. The rearrangement links TRBV27 to TRBJ2-1, with D unclear. Trimming took 7 bases from V and 0 from J, leaving 16 bases between them. The germline gives CDR1 MNHEY, CDR2 SMNVEV (reference sequence). The CDR3 covers 16 residues.

The chain employs TRBV5-6 and TRBJ2-2; the D call may be TRBD1 or TRBD2 (6 bases each). The germline V and J ends were trimmed by 1 base and 4 bases, with 14 bases remaining between them. CDR3 length equals 16 residues. Per the germline V gene, CDR1 is SGHDT and CDR2 is YYEEEE. The CDR3 is CASSLRGVDSTGELFF. The CDR3 region has the DNA TGTGCCAGCAGCTTGAGGGGGGTCGATTCCACCGGGGAGCTGTTTTTT. Full variable domain (outside the CDR3, taken from reference TRBV5-6 and TRBJ2-2): DAGVTQSPTHLIKTRGQQVTLRCSPKSGHDTVSWYQQALGQGPQFIFQYYEEEERQRGNFPDRFSGHQFPNYSSELNVNALLLGDSALYLCASSLRGVDSTGELFFGEGSRLTVL.

The gene calls are TRBV6-1 and TRBJ2-1; no definite D call. TRBJ2-7 matches the DNA end more closely, so the J call is doubtful. There are 13 residues in the CDR3. The V gene's germline CDR1 is MNHNS and CDR2 SASEGT. The CDR3 nucleotides are TGTGCCAGCAGTGACAACGGGTACAATGAGCAGTACTTC. This codes for CASSDNGYNEQYF.

This clonotype was counted between two and nine times. As DNA, the CDR3 is TGTGCCAGCAGCTTAAGGCAGAGCAAGGATACGCAGTATTTT. Translated, it gives CASSLRQSKDTQYF. The chain has TRBV5-6 and TRBJ2-3; D is undetermined. CDR3 length: 14 residues. Germline V gives CDR1 SGHDT, CDR2 YYEEEE. Between the trimmed V and J ends, which lost 2 bases and 6 bases, there was a span of 13 bases.

This clonotype was observed a handful of times. The chain has TRBV27 and TRBJ1-5; possibly TRBD1 for D (5 bases). This CDR3 comprises 13 residues. V was shortened by 5 bases and J by 9 bases, with 14 bases between the two germline ends. CDR1 and CDR2 from the germline V gene are MNHEY and SMNVEV (reference sequence). The DNA for the CDR3 is TGTGCCAGCAGTCCAATGCCGGGGGGGCCCCAGCATTTT. It specifies CASSPMPGGPQHF.

The genes are TRBV12-3 or TRBV12-4 and TRBJ2-1; 13 bases align to TRBD2. The J call may be mistaken, given a closer DNA end match to TRBJ2-5. CDR3 length equals 15 residues. As DNA, the CDR3 is TGTGCCAGCAGCATCGGACTAGCGGGGGTTGAGACCCAGTACTTC. This translates into CASSIGLAGVETQYF.

The chain combines TRBV6-1 with TRBJ2-1; 7 bases agree with TRBD2. Looked up from germline, CDR1 is MNHNS and CDR2 is SASEGT. The trim removed 6 bases at V and 6 bases at J, leaving 14 bases unmatched. CDR3 length equals 16 residues. The CDR3 DNA follows: TGTGCCAGCAGCCCCGTTGCGAGCGGGAACCTCAATGAGCAGTTCTTC. This translates into CASSPVASGNLNEQFF.

This chain joins TRBV10-1 and TRBJ2-1; D ambiguous. Trimming took off 3 bases at V and 10 bases at J, with 10 bases between the two ends. The CDR3 is made up of 12 amino acids. From germline, CDR1 is WNHNN and CDR2 SYGVQD (reference sequence). Written as DNA, the CDR3 is TGCGCCAGCAGTGATCCGGATGTGGAGCAGTTCTTC. Translating gives CASSDPDVEQFF.

This chain links TRBV6-6 with TRBJ2-1, with TRBD2 identical over 8 bases. The CDR3 is 16 amino acids. J gave up 3 bases and V 2 bases, and 6 bases lay outside the gene matches. Germline CDR1 and CDR2: MNHNY and SVGAGI (reference sequence). The DNA for the CDR3 is TGTGCCAGCAGTTACGAGCGCGGGGGGTTCTACAATGAGCAGTTCTTC. This gives the protein CASSYERGGFYNEQFF.